What follows are 3 T cell receptor beta chains derived from one specimen sequenced in a study of shared clonotypes between healthy human individuals. Profiling relied on immunoSEQ multiplex PCR, and the TCRdb table lists in-frame clones only, not all of them. The sample has roughly 2.5 million clones, around nine tenths seen once; the top ten hold around 0.14%. The sequenced sample consisted of naive CD4+ T cells sorted from blood. Specified subset: CD45RA+ positively selected. The receptors were gathered from a man younger than 30 in good health.

About this clone: This specimen includes other DNA sequences encoding the same CDR3. The V and J genes are TRBV5-1 and TRBJ2-1; D perhaps matches TRBD1 (6 bases). V lost 3 bases, J lost 1 base, and 8 bases lay in between. The CDR3 contains 14 residues. The germline V gene has CDR1 SGHRS and CDR2 YFSETQ. CDR3 region: CASSSGQSYNEQFF. CDR3 sequence (DNA): TGCGCCAGCAGCTCTGGACAGTCCTACAATGAGCAGTTCTTC. Full variable domain (missing parts from reference TRBV5-1 and TRBJ2-1): KAGVTQTPRYLIKTRGQQVTLSCSPISGHRSVSWYQQTPGQGLQFLFEYFSETQRNKGNFPGRFSGRQFSNSRSEMNVSTLELGDSALYLCASSSGQSYNEQFFGPGTRLTVL.

In DNA, the CDR3 is TGTGCCAGCAGGGACTCCCGTGGGGGGTTTCAGTACTTC. Protein: CASRDSRGGFQYF. The rearrangement joins TRBV27 to TRBJ2-4; a possible D gene is TRBD2 (6 bases). Germline V gene data show CDR1 as MNHEY and CDR2 as SMNVEV (reference sequence). Trimming cost V 6 bases and J 11 bases, with 17 bases left between them. The CDR3 sequence is 13 residues long.

This rearrangement joins TRBV5-1 to TRBJ2-5; D call uncertain. The germline V and J ends were trimmed by 4 bases and 1 base, with 11 bases remaining between them. Germline CDR1 SGHRS, CDR2 YFSETQ. The CDR3 has 14 amino acids. This CDR3 reads CASSAIQSQETQYF. The CDR3 coding sequence is TGCGCCAGCAGCGCCATCCAGTCCCAAGAGACCCAGTACTTC.